The next 14 T cell receptor beta chains were all read from a single sample in a study of shared clonotypes between healthy human individuals. TCRdb's table, derived via immunoSEQ multiplex PCR, lists solely in-frame clones and lacks some. The sample holds 850,000 to 1,200,000 clones, about 70% seen once. Sequencing was carried out using memory CD4+ T cells sorted from blood. Stated subset: CD45RA-negative fraction. The receptor source for this set is a man younger than 35 in good health.

On this clone itself: A read error may explain this, as a much larger clone is one base away. The chain combines TRBV11-2 with TRBJ2-3; D call uncertain. Trimming pared 1 base from V and 2 bases from J, leaving 1 base between. This CDR3 is 12 amino acids long. The V gene's germline CDR1 is SGHAT and CDR2 FQNNGV. CDR3: CASSLATDTQYF. As DNA, the CDR3 is TGTGCCAGCAGCTTAGCCACAGATACGCAGTATTTT. The whole variable domain, filled in from reference TRBV11-2 and TRBJ2-3, reads EAGVAQSPRYKIIEKRQSVAFWCNPISGHATLYWYQQILGQGPKLLIQFQNNGVVDDSQLPKDRFSAERLKGVDSTLKIQPAKLEDSAVYLCASSLATDTQYFGPGTRLTVL.

The chain has TRBV2 and TRBJ1-2; D remains ambiguous. CDR1 and CDR2 (germline): SNHLY, FYNNEI. CDR3 length: 13 residues. Trimming pared 2 bases from V and 8 bases from J, leaving 12 bases between. This CDR3 reads CASSERGSGGYTF. In DNA form, the CDR3 reads TGTGCCAGCAGTGAACGAGGATCCGGCGGCTACACCTTC.

This clone was seen ten or more times. This sequence may be a read error, since a much larger clone differs from it by one base. Other DNA sequences in this specimen translate into the identical CDR3. The rearrangement uses TRBV7-2 and TRBJ2-7; D remains ambiguous. The CDR3 totals 13 residues. Germline V gives CDR1 SGHTA, CDR2 FQGNSA. Trimming removed 1 base at V and 0 bases at J, with 4 bases between. The CDR3 region is CASSLGVSYEQYF. In nucleotides, the CDR3 is TGTGCCAGCAGCTTAGGGGTCTCCTACGAGCAGTACTTC.

The table lists this clone with a few counts. The chain carries TRBV14 and TRBJ2-3, with D perhaps TRBD1 (5 bases). V was shortened by 1 base and J by 1 base, with 6 bases between the two germline ends. CDR3 length: 14 residues. Germline-derived CDR1 and CDR2 are SGHDN and FVKESK. The CDR3 DNA reads TGTGCCAGCAGCCAAGTGGGGCGCACAGATACGCAGTATTTT. Its protein product is CASSQVGRTDTQYF.

This chain joins TRBV7-2 and TRBJ2-3; unclear D gene. The V and J ends lost 5 bases and 3 bases respectively, with 12 bases between them. The CDR3 length is 14 residues. The germline V gene has CDR1 SGHTA and CDR2 FQGNSA. In DNA form, the CDR3 reads TGTGCCAGCAGCCCCTCGGTCCGAACAGATACGCAGTATTTT. Its protein product is CASSPSVRTDTQYF. Filled out from reference TRBV7-2 and TRBJ2-3, the complete variable domain reads GAGVSQSPSNKVTEKGKDVELRCDPISGHTALYWYRQSLGQGLEFLIYFQGNSAPDKSGLPSDRFSAERTGGSVSTLTIQRTQQEDSAVYLCASSPSVRTDTQYFGPGTRLTVL.

V gene TRBV9 combines with J gene TRBJ1-2, with 9 bases aligning to TRBD1. Per germline, CDR1 SGDLS and CDR2 YYNGEE. The CDR3 spans 17 residues. Germline trimming cut 0 bases from V and 0 bases from J; bases unmatched to any gene: 6. DNA of the CDR3: TGTGCCAGCAGCGTAGGGGGACAGGGAATAGCTAACTATGGCTACACCTTC. Translating gives CASSVGGQGIANYGYTF. Filled out from reference TRBV9 and TRBJ1-2, the complete variable domain reads DSGVTQTPKHLITATGQRVTLRCSPRSGDLSVYWYQQSLDQGLQFLIQYYNGEERAKGNILERFSAQQFPDLHSELNLSSLELGDSALYFCASSVGGQGIANYGYTFGSGTRLTVV.

This clone came up once. The chain is built from TRBV15 and TRBJ2-7, with D perhaps TRBD1 or TRBD2 (7 bases each). This CDR3 spans 15 amino acids. Germline V gives CDR1 LNHNV, CDR2 YYDKDF (reference sequence). The ends were cut back, 1 base at V and 1 base at J, with 11 bases in the middle. CDR3 region: CATSRVRGGSYEQYF. CDR3 DNA: TGTGCCACCAGCAGAGTCAGGGGGGGATCCTACGAGCAGTACTTC.

The gene calls are TRBV7-6 and TRBJ2-7, with TRBD1 matching 8 bases. CDR1 and CDR2 from the germline V gene are SGHVS and FNYEAQ. The V segment lost 3 bases and the J segment 2 bases; nucleotides outside the gene matches: 3. CDR3 length: 14 residues. DNA for the CDR3: TGTGCCAGCAGCTTGGCGACAGGGGCCTACGAGCAGTACTTC. Its protein is CASSLATGAYEQYF.

This chain links TRBV30 with TRBJ1-1, with D hard to call. The CDR3 contains 11 residues. V was clipped by 2 bases and J by 9 bases, with 10 bases between them. The germline V gene encodes CDR1 GTSNPN and CDR2 SVGIG (reference sequence). CDR3 nucleotides: TGTGCCTGGAGTAAACAACCCCAAGCTTTCTTT. Amino acid sequence: CAWSKQPQAFF.

Only a few counts were recorded for this clone. The V and J genes are TRBV5-1 and TRBJ1-2; 10 positions agree with TRBD1. CDR1 is SGHRS, CDR2 YFSETQ, per germline. This CDR3 has 14 amino acids. J lost 6 bases, V lost 4 bases, and 6 bases had no gene match. This CDR3 reads CASSLDRGLHGYTF. The CDR3 bases are TGCGCCAGCAGCCTCGACAGGGGGCTCCATGGCTACACCTTC.

This clone was found many times. CDR3 nucleotide sequence: TGTGCCAGCAGCGTATCGGGACAGGCCTACAATGAGCAGTTCTTC. It yields the protein CASSVSGQAYNEQFF. The rearrangement uses TRBV9 and TRBJ2-1; the match to TRBD1 covers 8 bases. From germline, CDR1 is SGDLS and CDR2 YYNGEE. Losses at the gene ends were 1 base for V and 2 bases for J; bases not matched to a gene: 2. The CDR3 consists of 15 residues.

This chain links TRBV13 with TRBJ2-3; D may be TRBD1 (5 bases). The V gene's germline CDR1 is PRHDT and CDR2 FYEKMQ (reference sequence). V lost 2 bases and J 4 bases, leaving 16 bases between the germline ends. CDR3 size: 16 residues. CDR3 bases: TGTGCCAGCAGCTTAACAGGCGCTAGTCAGTCAGATACGCAGTATTTT. It codes for CASSLTGASQSDTQYF.

As to this clone: The sample contains more than one DNA sequence encoding this CDR3. This CDR3 is CASSGPGTGNQPQHF. The CDR3 nucleotides read TGTGCCAGCAGTGGGCCAGGGACCGGCAATCAGCCCCAGCATTTT. The genes are TRBV2 and TRBJ1-5; D may be TRBD1 (5 bases). The CDR3 totals 15 residues. The V gene's germline CDR1 is SNHLY and CDR2 FYNNEI. Trimming removed 4 bases from V and 2 bases from J, with 12 bases in between.

The chain couples TRBV5-4 to TRBJ1-2; TRBD1 agrees at 9 bases. The V segment lost 4 bases and the J segment 1 base; nucleotides outside the gene matches: 5. This CDR3 region has 15 residues. Germline V gene data show CDR1 as SGHNT and CDR2 as YYREEE (reference sequence). CDR3 coding DNA: TGTGCCAGCAGCCCCGGACAGGGGAGTAACTATGGCTACACCTTC. Its translation: CASSPGQGSNYGYTF.